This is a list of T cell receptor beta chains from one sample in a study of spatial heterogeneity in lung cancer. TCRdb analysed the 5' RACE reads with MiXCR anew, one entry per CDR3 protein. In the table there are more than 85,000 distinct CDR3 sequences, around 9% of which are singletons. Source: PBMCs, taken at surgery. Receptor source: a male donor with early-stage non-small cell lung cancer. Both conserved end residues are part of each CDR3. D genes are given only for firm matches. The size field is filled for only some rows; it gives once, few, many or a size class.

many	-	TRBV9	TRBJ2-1	TGTGCCAGCAGCGTAGCTTCTTCGGGGCGCTCCTACAATGAGCAGTTCTTC	CASSVASSGRSYNEQFF
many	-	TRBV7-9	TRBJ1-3	TGTGCCAGCAGCTTACGGGGGCTTGGAAACACCATATATTTT	CASSLRGLGNTIYF
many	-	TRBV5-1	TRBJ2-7	TGCGCCAGCAGCTTGGCCCAAGGATACGAGCAGTACTTC	CASSLAQGYEQYF
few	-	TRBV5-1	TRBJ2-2	TGCGCCAGCAGTGGGGTTCCGGGAGCCGGGGAGCTGTTTTTT	CASSGVPGAGELFF
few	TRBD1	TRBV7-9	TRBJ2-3	TGTGCCAGCAGCAAGGACAGGGGAGGGACAGATACGCAGTATTTT	CASSKDRGGTDTQYF
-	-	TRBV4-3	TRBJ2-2	TGCGCCAGCAGCGGTCGTGTCGGGGAGCTGTTTTTT	CASSGRVGELFF
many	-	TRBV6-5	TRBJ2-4	TGTGCCAGCAGTTCGGTAGCCAAAAACATTCAGTACTTC	CASSSVAKNIQYF
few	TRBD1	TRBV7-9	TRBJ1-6	TGTGCCAGCAGCCTACAGGGGGATTCACCCCTCCACTTT	CASSLQGDSPLHF
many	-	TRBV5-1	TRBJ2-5	TGCGCCAGCAGCTTCTCCGGGATCGAAGAGACCCAGTACTTC	CASSFSGIEETQYF
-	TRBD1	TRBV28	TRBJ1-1	TGTGCCAGCATATCAGGACAGGGGGACACTGAAGCTTTCTTT	CASISGQGDTEAFF
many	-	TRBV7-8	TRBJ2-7	TGTGCCAGCAGCTTAGCGCCAGGGGCCTACGAGCAGTACTTC	CASSLAPGAYEQYF
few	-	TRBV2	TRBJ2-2	TGTGCCAGCAGTGAACTAGTCGGTACCGGGGAGCTGTTTTTT	CASSELVGTGELFF
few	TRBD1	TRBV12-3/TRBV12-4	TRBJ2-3	TGTGCCAGCAGAGCGTCTTCTAGTCCGGGACAGGGAAGACAGTATTTT	CASRASSSPGQGRQYF
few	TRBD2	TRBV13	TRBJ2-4	TGTGCCAGCAGCCCCCAGCGGGGGGGGTTATCCAAAAACATTCAGTACTTC	CASSPQRGGLSKNIQYF
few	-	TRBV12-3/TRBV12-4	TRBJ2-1	TGTGCCAGCAGTCACCGGGACACAATCTTC	CASSHRDTIF
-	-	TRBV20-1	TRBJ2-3	TGCAGTGCTAGTACGGGAGCGGCTATAGATACGCAGTATTTT	CSASTGAAIDTQYF
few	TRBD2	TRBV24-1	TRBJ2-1	TGTGCCACCAGTGAACCGACTAGCGGGACTGTCGATGAGCAGTTCTTC	CATSEPTSGTVDEQFF
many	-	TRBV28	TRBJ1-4	TGTGCCAGCACCCCCCACAGTCATGAAAAACTGTTTTTT	CASTPHSHEKLFF
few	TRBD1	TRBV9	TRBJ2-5	TGTGCCAGCAACCTACAGGGGGCGAGGCAAGAGACCCAGTACTTC	CASNLQGARQETQYF
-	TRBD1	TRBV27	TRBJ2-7	TGTGCCAGCAGTTTAAAGGGACAGGGATCCCACGAGCAGTACTTC	CASSLKGQGSHEQYF
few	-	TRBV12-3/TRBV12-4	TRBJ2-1	TGTGCCAGCAGCCCTACCGGGGTCTCCTACAATGAGCAGTTCTTC	CASSPTGVSYNEQFF
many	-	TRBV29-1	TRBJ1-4	TGCAGCGTTGAACGATCGGGGAATGAAAAACTGTTTTTT	CSVERSGNEKLFF
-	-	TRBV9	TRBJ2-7	TGTGCCAGCAGCGCCCGGGACGGATACTCCTACGAGCAGTACTTC	CASSARDGYSYEQYF
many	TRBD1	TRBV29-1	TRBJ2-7	TGCAGCACGAGACAGGGGAGCGAGCAGTACTTC	CSTRQGSEQYF
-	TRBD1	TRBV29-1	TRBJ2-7	TGCAGCTCCTGGACAGGGGACGAGCAGTACTTC	CSSWTGDEQYF
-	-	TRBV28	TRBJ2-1	TGTGCCAGCAGACGATCGTGGGAGAGCTCCTACAATGAGCAGTTCTTC	CASRRSWESSYNEQFF
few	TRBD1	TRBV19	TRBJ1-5	TGTGCCAGTAGTATACAGGGGGCTTCCAATAGCAATCAGCCCCAGCATTTT	CASSIQGASNSNQPQHF
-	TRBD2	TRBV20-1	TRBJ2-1	TGCAGTGCTAGAGGATCGCTAGCGGGGAAGCAGTTCTTC	CSARGSLAGKQFF
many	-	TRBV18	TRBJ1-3	TGTGCCAGCTCGCCTGGGGAAGTCTCTGGAAACACCATATATTTT	CASSPGEVSGNTIYF
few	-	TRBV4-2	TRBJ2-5	TGTGCCAGCAGCCAAGAGGGAGGGGGGCAAGAGACCCAGTACTTC	CASSQEGGGQETQYF
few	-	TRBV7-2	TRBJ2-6	TGTGCCAGCAGCTTAGCCACAGGGCCTGGGGCCAACGTCCTGACTTTC	CASSLATGPGANVLTF
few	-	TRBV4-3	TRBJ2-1	TGCGCCAGCAGCCAAGAATACGACAATGAGCAGTTCTTC	CASSQEYDNEQFF